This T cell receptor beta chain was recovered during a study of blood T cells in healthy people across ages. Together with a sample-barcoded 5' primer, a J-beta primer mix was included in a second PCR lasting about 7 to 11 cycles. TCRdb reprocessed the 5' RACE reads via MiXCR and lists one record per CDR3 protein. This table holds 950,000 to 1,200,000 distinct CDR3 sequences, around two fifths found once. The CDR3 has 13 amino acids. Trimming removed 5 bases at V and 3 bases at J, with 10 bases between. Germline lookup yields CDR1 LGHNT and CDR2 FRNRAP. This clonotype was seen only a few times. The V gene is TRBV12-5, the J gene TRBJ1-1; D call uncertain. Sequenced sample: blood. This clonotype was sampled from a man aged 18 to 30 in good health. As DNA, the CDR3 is TGTGCTAGTGGTCCACTAACAGACACTGAAGCTTTCTTT. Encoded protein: CASGPLTDTEAFF.